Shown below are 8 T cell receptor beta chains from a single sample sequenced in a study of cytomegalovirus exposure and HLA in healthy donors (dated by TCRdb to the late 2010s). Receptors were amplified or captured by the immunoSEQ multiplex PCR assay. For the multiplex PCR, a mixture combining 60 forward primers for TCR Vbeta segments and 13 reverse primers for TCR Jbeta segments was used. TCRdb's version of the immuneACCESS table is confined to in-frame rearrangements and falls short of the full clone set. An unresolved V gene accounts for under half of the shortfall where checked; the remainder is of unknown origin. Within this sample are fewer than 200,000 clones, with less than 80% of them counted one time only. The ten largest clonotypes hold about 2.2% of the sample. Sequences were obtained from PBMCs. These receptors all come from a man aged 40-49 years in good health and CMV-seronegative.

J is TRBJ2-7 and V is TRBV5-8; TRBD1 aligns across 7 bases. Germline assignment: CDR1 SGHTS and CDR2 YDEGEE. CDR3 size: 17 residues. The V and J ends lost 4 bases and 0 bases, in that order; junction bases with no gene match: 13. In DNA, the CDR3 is TGTGCCAGCAGCCCTAGACAGGGAAGAAGATACTCCTACGAGCAGTACTTC. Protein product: CASSPRQGRRYSYEQYF.

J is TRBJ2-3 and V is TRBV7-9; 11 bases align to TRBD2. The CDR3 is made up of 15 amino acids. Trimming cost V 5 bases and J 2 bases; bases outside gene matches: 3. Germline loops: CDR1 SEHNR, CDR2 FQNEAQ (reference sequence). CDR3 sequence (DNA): TGTGCCAGCAGCCAGGGACTAGCGGACACAGATACGCAGTATTTT. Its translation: CASSQGLADTDTQYF. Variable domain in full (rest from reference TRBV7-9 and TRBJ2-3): DTGVSQNPRHKITKRGQNVTFRCDPISEHNRLYWYRQTLGQGPEFLTYFQNEAQLEKSRLLSDRFSAERPKGSFSTLEIQRTEQGDSAMYLCASSQGLADTDTQYFGPGTRLTVL.

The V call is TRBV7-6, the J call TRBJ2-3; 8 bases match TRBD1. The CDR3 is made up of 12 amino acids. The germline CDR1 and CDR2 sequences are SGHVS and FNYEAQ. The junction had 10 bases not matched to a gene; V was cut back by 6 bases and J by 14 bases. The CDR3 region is CASRGQGAVWYF. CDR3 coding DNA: TGTGCCAGCAGGGGTCAGGGGGCGGTTTGGTATTTT.

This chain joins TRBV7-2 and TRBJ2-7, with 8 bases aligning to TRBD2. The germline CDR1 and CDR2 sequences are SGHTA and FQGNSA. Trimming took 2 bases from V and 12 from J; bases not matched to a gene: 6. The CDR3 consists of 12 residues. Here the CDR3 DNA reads TGTGCCAGCAGCTTAACTAGCGGACAGCGGTACTTC. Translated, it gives CASSLTSGQRYF. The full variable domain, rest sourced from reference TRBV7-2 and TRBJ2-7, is GAGVSQSPSNKVTEKGKDVELRCDPISGHTALYWYRQSLGQGLEFLIYFQGNSAPDKSGLPSDRFSAERTGGSVSTLTIQRTQQEDSAVYLCASSLTSGQRYFGPGTRLTVT.

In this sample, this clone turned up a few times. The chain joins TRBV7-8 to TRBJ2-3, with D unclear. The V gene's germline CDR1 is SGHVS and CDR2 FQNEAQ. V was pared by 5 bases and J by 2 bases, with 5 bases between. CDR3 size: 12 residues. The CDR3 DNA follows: TGTGCCAGCAGCCCGTACACAGATACGCAGTATTTT. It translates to CASSPYTDTQYF.

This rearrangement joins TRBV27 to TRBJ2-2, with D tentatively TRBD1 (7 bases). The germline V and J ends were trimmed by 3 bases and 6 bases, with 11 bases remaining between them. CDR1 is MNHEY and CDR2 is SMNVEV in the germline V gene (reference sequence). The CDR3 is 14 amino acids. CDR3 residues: CASSFRGDAGELFF. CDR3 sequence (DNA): TGTGCCAGCAGTTTCAGGGGGGATGCCGGGGAGCTGTTTTTT.

In DNA form, the CDR3 reads TGTGCCAGCAGTTACTCGAGACAGGGTACCTACAATGAGCAGTTCTTC. It encodes CASSYSRQGTYNEQFF. The chain employs TRBV6-5 and TRBJ2-1; 7 positions match TRBD1. The J segment lost 2 bases and the V segment lost 0 bases, leaving 4 bases of the junction unmatched. The CDR3 covers 16 residues. Looked up from germline, CDR1 is MNHEY and CDR2 is SVGAGI.

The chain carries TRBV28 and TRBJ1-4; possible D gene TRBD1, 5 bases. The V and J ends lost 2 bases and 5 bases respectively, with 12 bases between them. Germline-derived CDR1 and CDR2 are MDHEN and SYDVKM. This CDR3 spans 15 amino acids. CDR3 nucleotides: TGTGCCAGCAGTTTAGGTCCAGGGAAGAATGAAAAACTGTTTTTT. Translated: CASSLGPGKNEKLFF.